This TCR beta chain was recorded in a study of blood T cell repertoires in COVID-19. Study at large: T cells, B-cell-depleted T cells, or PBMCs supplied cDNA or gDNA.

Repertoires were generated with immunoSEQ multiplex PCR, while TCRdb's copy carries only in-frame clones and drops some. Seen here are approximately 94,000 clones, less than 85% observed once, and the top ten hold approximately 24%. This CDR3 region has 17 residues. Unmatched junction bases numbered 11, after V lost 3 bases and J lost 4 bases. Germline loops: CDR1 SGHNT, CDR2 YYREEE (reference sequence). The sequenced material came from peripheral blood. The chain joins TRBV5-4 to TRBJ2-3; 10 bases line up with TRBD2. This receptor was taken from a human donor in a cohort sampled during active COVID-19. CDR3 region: CASSSPLLAGSADTQYF. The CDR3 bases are TGTGCCAGCAGCTCCCCATTACTAGCGGGAAGCGCAGATACGCAGTATTTT.